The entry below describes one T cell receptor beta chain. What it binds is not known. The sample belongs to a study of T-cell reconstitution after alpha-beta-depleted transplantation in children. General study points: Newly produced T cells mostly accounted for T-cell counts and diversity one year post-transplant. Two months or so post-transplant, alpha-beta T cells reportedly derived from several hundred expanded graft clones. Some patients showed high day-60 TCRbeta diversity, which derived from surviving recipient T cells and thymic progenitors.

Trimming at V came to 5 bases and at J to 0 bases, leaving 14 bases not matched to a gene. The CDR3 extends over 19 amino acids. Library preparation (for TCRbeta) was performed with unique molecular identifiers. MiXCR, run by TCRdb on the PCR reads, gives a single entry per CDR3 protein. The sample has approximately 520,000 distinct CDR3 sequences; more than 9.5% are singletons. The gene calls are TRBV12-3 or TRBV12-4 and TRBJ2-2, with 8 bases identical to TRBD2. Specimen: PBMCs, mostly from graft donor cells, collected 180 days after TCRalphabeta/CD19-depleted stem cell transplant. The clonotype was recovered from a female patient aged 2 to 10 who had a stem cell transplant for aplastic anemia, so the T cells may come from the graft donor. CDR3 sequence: CASSPLVAGGFANTGELFF. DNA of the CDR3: TGTGCCAGCAGTCCCCTCGTGGCGGGAGGTTTCGCGAACACCGGGGAGCTGTTTTTT.